These T cell receptor beta chains were read from a single sample in a study of long-term antiretroviral therapy in people with HIV. Here immunoSEQ multiplex PCR was the method, and the copy in TCRdb shows in-frame clones only, minus some. The sample includes approximately 29,000 clones, around 90% of them seen just once. Source: unsorted PBMCs, taken 1.1 years after starting antiretroviral therapy. All receptors come from a man aged 18 to 35 with HIV. Each CDR3 is given with its conserved first and last residue. D genes are given only for firm matches. Clone size is shown for a subset of rows, as once, few, many or a class of expanded clone.

NA	TRBV25-1	NA	TRBJ2-7	TGTGCCAGCAGTGAATCTCGGGACACCCCCGAGCAGTACTTC	CASSESRDTPEQYF
NA	TRBV4-3	NA	TRBJ1-3	TGCGCCAGCAGCCAAGATATGTTAGGAGTATACTCTGGAAACACCATATATTTT	CASSQDMLGVYSGNTIYF
once	TRBV19	NA	TRBJ1-1	TGTGCCAGTAGTATAGATCCGGGGGACGCTGAAGCTTTCTTT	CASSIDPGDAEAFF
once	TRBV30	NA	TRBJ1-1	TGTGCCTGGAGTGTACATCACCGTTATAATGAAGCTTTCTTT	CAWSVHHRYNEAFF
NA	TRBV9	TRBD2	TRBJ2-3	TGTGCCAGCAGCGTAGGGGTTAGCGGGCCCCAGGGTACGCAGTATTTT	CASSVGVSGPQGTQYF
NA	TRBV19	TRBD2	TRBJ2-5	TGTGCCACTGCTGGATGGCTAGCGGGAGTAGAGACCCAGTACTTC	CATAGWLAGVETQYF
NA	TRBV4-3	TRBD1	TRBJ2-7	TGCGCCAGCAGCCAAAGAGGACAGGGTGATGGCGAGCAGTACTTC	CASSQRGQGDGEQYF
NA	TRBV5-6	TRBD1	TRBJ1-1	TGTGCCAGCAGCTTGGGAGGACAGGAGAACACTGAAGCTTTCTTT	CASSLGGQENTEAFF
NA	TRBV5-1	NA	TRBJ1-2	TGCGCCAGCAGCTTGGGGGCCCTATCGATAACTAATGGCTACACCTTC	CASSLGALSITNGYTF
NA	TRBV6-5	NA	TRBJ1-2	TGTGCCAGCAGCTGGAACAGGGTCTGGGGCTACACCTTC	CASSWNRVWGYTF
NA	TRBV7-9	TRBD1	TRBJ1-4	TGTGCCAGCAGCCCGGGACAGTTTAATGAAAAACTGTTTTTT	CASSPGQFNEKLFF
NA	TRBV29-1	NA	TRBJ2-1	TGCAGCGTTGAATGGGCCGGGAGCCTCTCCTACAATGAGCAGTTCTTC	CSVEWAGSLSYNEQFF
few	TRBV4-2	TRBD1	TRBJ2-5	TGTGCCAGCAGCCAAGATGTGGGGACAGGGCAAGAGACCCAGTACTTC	CASSQDVGTGQETQYF
NA	TRBV19	NA	TRBJ2-7	TGTGCCAGTAGTATTTCAGGACTGGTAACCTACGAGCAGTACTTC	CASSISGLVTYEQYF
NA	TRBV7-9	TRBD1	TRBJ2-3	TGTGCCAGCAGCCAGAGGACAGGAAGCACAGATACGCAGTATTTT	CASSQRTGSTDTQYF
NA	TRBV6-1	TRBD2	TRBJ2-7	TGTGCCAGCTGGGGACTATCCTACGAGCAGTACTTC	CASWGLSYEQYF
NA	TRBV7-2	NA	TRBJ2-7	TGTGCCAGCCGTCAGGGTTCACCTTTAGGCGAGCAGTACTTC	CASRQGSPLGEQYF
NA	TRBV5-1	NA	TRBJ2-2	TGCGCCAGCAGCTTGGCTCCTCGCACCGGGGAGCTGTTTTTT	CASSLAPRTGELFF
few	TRBV30	NA	TRBJ2-2	TGTGCCTGGGGCGGGACAGAATCCAACACCGGGGAGCTGTTTTTT	CAWGGTESNTGELFF
NA	TRBV27	NA	TRBJ2-7	TGTGCCAGCAGTTTTGGGCTGCCCTACGAGCAGTACTTC	CASSFGLPYEQYF
NA	TRBV18	TRBD1	TRBJ1-5	TGTGCCAGCTCACCGGGACAGGGGGCTTATCTTAGCAATCAGCCCCAGCATTTT	CASSPGQGAYLSNQPQHF
once	TRBV18	NA	TRBJ2-7	TGTGCCAGCTCACCACCCGGCAGCAGTCTCTACGAGCAGTACTTC	CASSPPGSSLYEQYF
NA	TRBV9	NA	TRBJ1-3	TGTGCCAGCAGCGTAGGGGTACAGGCTACTTATTTCGGAAACACCATATATTTT	CASSVGVQATYFGNTIYF
NA	TRBV4-1	TRBD2	TRBJ2-1	TGCGCCAGCAGCCAATCTAGCGGGGGGGGAACCAATGAGCAGTTCTTC	CASSQSSGGGTNEQFF
NA	TRBV10-2	NA	TRBJ2-2	TGCGCCAGCAGAGAGGGGGAGCTGTTTTTT	CASREGELFF
NA	TRBV13	TRBD2	TRBJ2-5	TGTGCCAGCAGCTTACTAGCGGGAGTAGAGACCCAGTACTTC	CASSLLAGVETQYF
NA	TRBV7-9	TRBD1	TRBJ2-7	TGTGCCAGCAGCTTGGCCCCGATAGGACAGGGGGTAGGAGAGCAGTACTTC	CASSLAPIGQGVGEQYF
few	TRBV5-4	NA	TRBJ1-1	TGTGCCAGCAGCACGGGGGACATAAACACTGAAGCTTTCTTT	CASSTGDINTEAFF